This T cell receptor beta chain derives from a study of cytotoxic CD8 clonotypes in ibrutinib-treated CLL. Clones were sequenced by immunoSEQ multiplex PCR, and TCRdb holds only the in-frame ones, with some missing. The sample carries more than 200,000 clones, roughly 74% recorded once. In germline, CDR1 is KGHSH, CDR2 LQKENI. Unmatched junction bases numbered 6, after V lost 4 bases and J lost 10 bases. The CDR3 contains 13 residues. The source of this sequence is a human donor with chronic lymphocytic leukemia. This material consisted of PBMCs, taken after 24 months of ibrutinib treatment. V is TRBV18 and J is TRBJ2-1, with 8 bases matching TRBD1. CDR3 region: CASSLQGVREQFF. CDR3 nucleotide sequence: TGTGCCAGCTCACTACAGGGGGTCAGGGAGCAGTTCTTC.